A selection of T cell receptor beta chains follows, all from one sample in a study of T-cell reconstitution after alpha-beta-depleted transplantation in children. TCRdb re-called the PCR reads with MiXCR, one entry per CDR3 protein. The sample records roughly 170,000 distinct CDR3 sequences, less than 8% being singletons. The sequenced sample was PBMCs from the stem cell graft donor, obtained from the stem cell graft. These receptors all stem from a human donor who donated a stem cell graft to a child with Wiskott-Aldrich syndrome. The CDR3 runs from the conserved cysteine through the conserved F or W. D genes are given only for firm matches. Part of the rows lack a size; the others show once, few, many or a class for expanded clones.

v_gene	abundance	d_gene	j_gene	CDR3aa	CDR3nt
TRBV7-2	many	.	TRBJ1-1	CASSPQGRRTEAFF	TGTGCCAGCAGCCCGCAGGGACGGCGCACTGAAGCTTTCTTT
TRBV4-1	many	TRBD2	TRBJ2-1	CASSQDYGGTQFF	TGCGCCAGCAGCCAAGATTACGGGGGGACCCAGTTCTTC
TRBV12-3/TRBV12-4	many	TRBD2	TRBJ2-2	CASKLAGTTGELFF	TGTGCCAGCAAACTAGCGGGAACCACCGGGGAGCTGTTTTTT
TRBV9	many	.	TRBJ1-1	CASSVVQGSGTEAFF	TGTGCCAGCAGCGTAGTCCAGGGCAGTGGAACTGAAGCTTTCTTT
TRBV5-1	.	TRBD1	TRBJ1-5	CASSSETGQNQPQHF	TGCGCCAGCAGCTCGGAGACAGGGCAAAATCAGCCCCAGCATTTT
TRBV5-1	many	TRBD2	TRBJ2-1	CAGSSGDPDNEQFF	TGCGCCGGCAGTAGCGGGGACCCGGACAATGAGCAGTTCTTC
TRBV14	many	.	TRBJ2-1	CATSRAYNEQFF	TGTGCCACAAGCCGGGCCTACAATGAGCAGTTCTTC
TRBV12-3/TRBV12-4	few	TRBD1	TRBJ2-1	CASTPYGGQGSYNEQFF	TGTGCCAGCACCCCGTATGGGGGACAGGGGTCATACAATGAGCAGTTCTTC
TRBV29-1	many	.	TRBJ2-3	CSVASRNTDTQYF	TGCAGCGTTGCCAGCAGGAACACGGATACGCAGTATTTT
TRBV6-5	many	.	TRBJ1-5	CASSYLSSAASNQPQHF	TGTGCCAGCAGTTACCTCTCCTCGGCAGCTAGCAATCAGCCCCAGCATTTT
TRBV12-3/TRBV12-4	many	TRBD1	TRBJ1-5	CASSLANRGGNQPQHF	TGTGCCAGCAGTTTAGCGAACAGGGGCGGCAATCAGCCCCAGCATTTT
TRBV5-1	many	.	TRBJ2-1	CASSLVGERPFNEQFF	TGCGCCAGCAGCTTGGTGGGAGAAAGGCCCTTCAATGAGCAGTTCTTC
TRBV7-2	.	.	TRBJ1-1	CASSLALLYTEAFF	TGTGCCAGCAGCTTAGCGCTCTTATACACTGAAGCTTTCTTT
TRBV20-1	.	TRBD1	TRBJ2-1	CSGPNRDRGTNEQFF	TGCAGCGGCCCCAACCGGGACAGGGGGACCAATGAGCAGTTCTTC
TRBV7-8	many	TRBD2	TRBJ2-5	CASSLFGGNQETQYF	TGTGCCAGCAGCTTATTCGGGGGGAACCAAGAGACCCAGTACTTC
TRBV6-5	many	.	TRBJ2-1	CASSSGQAISYNEQFF	TGTGCCAGCAGTTCGGGGCAGGCTATCTCCTACAATGAGCAGTTCTTC
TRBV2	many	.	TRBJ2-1	CASRTAVGGNEQFF	TGTGCCAGCCGAACCGCTGTGGGGGGCAATGAGCAGTTCTTC
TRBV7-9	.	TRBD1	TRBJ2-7	CASRRRDRGDEQYF	TGTGCCAGCAGGCGCCGGGACAGGGGAGACGAGCAGTACTTC
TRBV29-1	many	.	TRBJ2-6	CSAKASSGANVLTF	TGCAGCGCAAAGGCGAGCTCTGGGGCCAACGTCCTGACTTTC
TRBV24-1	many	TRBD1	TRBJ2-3	CATSDQTGVTDTQYF	TGTGCCACCAGTGACCAGACAGGGGTGACAGATACGCAGTATTTT
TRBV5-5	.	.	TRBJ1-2	CASSIQPGRGNYGYTF	TGTGCCAGCAGCATACAACCGGGACGGGGAAACTATGGCTACACCTTC
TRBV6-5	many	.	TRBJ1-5	CASSYFQGQPQHF	TGTGCCAGCAGTTACTTTCAAGGGCAGCCCCAGCATTTT
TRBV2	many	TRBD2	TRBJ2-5	CASSTTSGAQETQYF	TGTGCCAGCAGTACGACTAGCGGGGCCCAAGAGACCCAGTACTTC
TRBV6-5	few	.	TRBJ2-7	CASSYGGLTYEQYF	TGTGCCAGCAGTTATGGGGGGCTCACCTACGAGCAGTACTTC
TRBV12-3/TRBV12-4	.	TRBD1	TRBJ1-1	CASSPIGQVRGEAFF	TGTGCCAGCAGTCCAATTGGACAGGTACGGGGTGAAGCTTTCTTT
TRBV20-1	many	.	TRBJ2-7	CSARVRQAGSLGSYEQYF	TGCAGTGCTAGAGTCCGGCAGGCCGGTTCGCTCGGGAGCTACGAGCAGTACTTC
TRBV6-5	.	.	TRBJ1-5	CASSWSGDQPQHF	TGTGCCAGCAGTTGGAGTGGGGATCAGCCCCAGCATTTT
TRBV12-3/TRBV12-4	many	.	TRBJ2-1	CASSFSSYNEQFF	TGTGCCAGCAGTTTTAGTTCCTACAATGAGCAGTTCTTC
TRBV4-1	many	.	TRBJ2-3	CASSQADRDTDTQYF	TGCGCCAGCAGCCAAGCAGACCGGGACACAGATACGCAGTATTTT
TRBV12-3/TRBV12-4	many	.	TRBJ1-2	CASSLDGGGYTF	TGTGCCAGCAGTTTAGATGGGGGTGGCTACACCTTC
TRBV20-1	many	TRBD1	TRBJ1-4	CSARGQLNEKLFF	TGCAGTGCTAGGGGACAGCTTAATGAAAAACTGTTTTTT
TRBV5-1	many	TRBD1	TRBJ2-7	CASTGQGLYEQYF	TGCGCCAGCACCGGACAGGGTCTCTACGAGCAGTACTTC
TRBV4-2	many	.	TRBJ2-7	CASSQMDGKLTYEQYF	TGTGCCAGCAGCCAGATGGACGGCAAGTTAACCTACGAGCAGTACTTC
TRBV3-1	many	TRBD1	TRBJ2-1	CASSQGTGDNWNEQFF	TGTGCCAGCAGCCAAGGGACAGGGGATAATTGGAATGAGCAGTTCTTC
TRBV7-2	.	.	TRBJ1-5	CASSQRGGQPQHF	TGTGCCAGCAGCCAGAGGGGAGGGCAGCCCCAGCATTTT
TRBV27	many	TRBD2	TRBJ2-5	CASSLSGGAGGTQYF	TGTGCCAGCAGTTTATCCGGGGGGGCAGGTGGGACCCAGTACTTC
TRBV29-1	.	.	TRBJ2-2	CSVRGNTGELFF	TGCAGCGTTCGGGGGAACACCGGGGAGCTGTTTTTT
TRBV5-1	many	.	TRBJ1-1	CASSAPPTNTEAFF	TGCGCCAGCAGCGCGCCCCCAACGAACACTGAAGCTTTCTTT
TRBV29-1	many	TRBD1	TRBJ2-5	CSVENRTGLLETQYF	TGCAGCGTTGAAAACCGGACAGGCCTATTAGAGACCCAGTACTTC
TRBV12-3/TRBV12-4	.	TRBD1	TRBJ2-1	CASKGQDNEQFF	TGTGCCAGCAAGGGACAGGACAATGAGCAGTTCTTC
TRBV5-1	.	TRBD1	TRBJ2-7	CASSLGPDRGGEQYF	TGCGCCAGCAGCTTGGGCCCTGACAGGGGGGGCGAGCAGTACTTC
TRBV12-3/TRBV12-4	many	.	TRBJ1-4	CASERSRRTREKLFF	TGTGCCAGCGAGCGATCCCGGCGGACACGTGAAAAACTGTTTTTT
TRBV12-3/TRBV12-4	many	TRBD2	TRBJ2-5	CASSFESGAWETQYF	TGTGCCAGCAGTTTTGAGAGCGGGGCGTGGGAGACCCAGTACTTC
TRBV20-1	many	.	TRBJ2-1	CSARDPSLNEQFF	TGCAGTGCTAGAGATCCTAGTCTGAATGAGCAGTTCTTC
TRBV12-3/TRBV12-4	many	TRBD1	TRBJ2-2	CASRRDRIAGELFF	TGTGCCAGCAGACGGGACAGGATTGCCGGGGAGCTGTTTTTT
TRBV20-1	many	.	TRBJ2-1	CSARDLTLANEQFF	TGCAGTGCTAGAGATTTGACTTTAGCCAATGAGCAGTTCTTC
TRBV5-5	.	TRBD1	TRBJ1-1	CASSRRQGDRVLEAFF	TGTGCCAGCAGCCGAAGACAGGGGGACCGGGTTTTGGAAGCTTTCTTT
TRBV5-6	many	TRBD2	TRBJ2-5	CASSLGGLANIETQYF	TGTGCCAGCAGCTTGGGGGGACTAGCGAATATCGAGACCCAGTACTTC
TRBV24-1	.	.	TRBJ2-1	CPTSDPAGTYNEQFF	TGTCCCACCAGTGACCCCGCGGGGACCTACAATGAGCAGTTCTTC
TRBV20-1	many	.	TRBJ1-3	CSARVSTGSGNTIYF	TGCAGTGCTAGGGTCAGCACTGGCTCTGGAAACACCATATATTTT
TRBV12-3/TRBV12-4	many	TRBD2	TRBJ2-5	CASRGLAGEETQYF	TGTGCCAGCAGGGGACTAGCGGGGGAAGAGACCCAGTACTTC
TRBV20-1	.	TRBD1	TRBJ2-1	CSATNQGARTYNEQFF	TGCAGTGCTACAAATCAGGGGGCAAGGACCTACAATGAGCAGTTCTTC
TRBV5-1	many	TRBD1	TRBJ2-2	CASTGTDTGELFF	TGCGCCAGCACCGGGACAGACACCGGGGAGCTGTTTTTT
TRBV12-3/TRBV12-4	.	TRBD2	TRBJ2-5	CAISPAGLAGGGGETQYF	TGTGCCATCAGCCCTGCGGGACTAGCGGGGGGTGGAGGAGAGACCCAGTACTTC
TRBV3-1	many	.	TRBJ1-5	CASSQVQVSQPQHF	TGTGCCAGCAGCCAAGTCCAGGTGAGTCAGCCCCAGCATTTT
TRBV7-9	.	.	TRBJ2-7	CASSNRNSYEQYF	TGTGCCAGCAGCAACCGAAACAGTTACGAGCAGTACTTC
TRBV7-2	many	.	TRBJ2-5	CASSFSMGETQYF	TGTGCCAGCAGCTTTTCTATGGGAGAGACCCAGTACTTC
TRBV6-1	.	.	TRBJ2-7	CASSHTWEGASYEQYF	TGTGCCAGCAGCCACACTTGGGAGGGGGCGAGCTACGAGCAGTACTTC
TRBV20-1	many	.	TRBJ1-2	CSAGRRGPTYGYTF	TGCAGTGCTGGACGCCGAGGACCCACGTATGGCTACACCTTC